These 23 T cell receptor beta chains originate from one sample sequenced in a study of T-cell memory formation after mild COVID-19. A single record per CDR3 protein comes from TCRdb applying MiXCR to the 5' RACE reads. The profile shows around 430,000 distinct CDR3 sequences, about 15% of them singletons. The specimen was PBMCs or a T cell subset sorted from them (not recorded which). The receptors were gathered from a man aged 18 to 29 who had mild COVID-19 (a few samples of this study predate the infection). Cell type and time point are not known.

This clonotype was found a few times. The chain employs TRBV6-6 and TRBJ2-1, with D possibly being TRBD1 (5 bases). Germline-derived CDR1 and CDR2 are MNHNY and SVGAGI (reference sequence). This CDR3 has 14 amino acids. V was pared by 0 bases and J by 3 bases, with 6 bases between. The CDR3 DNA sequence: TGTGCCAGCAGTTACTCCCAGGGCTACAATGAGCAGTTCTTC. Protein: CASSYSQGYNEQFF.

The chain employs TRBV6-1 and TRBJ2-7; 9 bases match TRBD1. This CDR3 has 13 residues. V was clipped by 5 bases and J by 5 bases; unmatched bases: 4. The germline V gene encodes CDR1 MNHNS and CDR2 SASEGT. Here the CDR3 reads CASSPDRGDEQYV. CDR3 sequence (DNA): TGTGCCAGCAGTCCGGACAGGGGCGACGAGCAGTACGTC.

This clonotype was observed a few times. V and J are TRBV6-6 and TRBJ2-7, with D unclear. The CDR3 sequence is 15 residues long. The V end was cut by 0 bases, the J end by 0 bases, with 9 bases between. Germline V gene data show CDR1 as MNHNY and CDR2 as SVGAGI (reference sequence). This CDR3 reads CASSYSMLSSYEQYF. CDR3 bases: TGTGCCAGCAGTTACTCGATGTTAAGCTCCTACGAGCAGTACTTC.

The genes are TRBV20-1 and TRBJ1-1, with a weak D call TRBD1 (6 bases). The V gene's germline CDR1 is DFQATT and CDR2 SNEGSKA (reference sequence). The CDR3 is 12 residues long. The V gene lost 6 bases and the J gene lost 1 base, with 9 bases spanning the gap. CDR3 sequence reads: CSASGQNTEAFF. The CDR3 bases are TGCAGTGCCTCGGGACAGAACACTGAAGCTTTCTTT.

The CDR3 DNA follows: TGTGCCAGCAGCCCGGCCTCTACGTCACCGAACACCGGGGAGCTGTTTTTT. This encodes CASSPASTSPNTGELFF. The genes are TRBV9 and TRBJ2-2; D uncertain. Trimming stripped 4 bases from V and 0 bases from J, with 16 bases between. Per germline, CDR1 SGDLS and CDR2 YYNGEE. The CDR3 runs 17 residues.

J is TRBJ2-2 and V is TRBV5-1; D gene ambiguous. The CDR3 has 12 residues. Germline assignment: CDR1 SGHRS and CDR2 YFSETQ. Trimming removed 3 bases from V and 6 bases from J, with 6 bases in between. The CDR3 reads CASSSNSGELFF. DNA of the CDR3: TGCGCCAGCAGCTCCAACTCCGGGGAGCTGTTTTTT. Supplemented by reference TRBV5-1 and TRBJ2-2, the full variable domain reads KAGVTQTPRYLIKTRGQQVTLSCSPISGHRSVSWYQQTPGQGLQFLFEYFSETQRNKGNFPGRFSGRQFSNSRSEMNVSTLELGDSALYLCASSSNSGELFFGEGSRLTVL.

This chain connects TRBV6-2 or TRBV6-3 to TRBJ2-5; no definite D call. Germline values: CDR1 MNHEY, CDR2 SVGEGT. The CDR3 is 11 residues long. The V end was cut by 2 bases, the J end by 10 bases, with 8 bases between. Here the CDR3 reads CASSYGPDQYF. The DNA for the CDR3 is TGTGCCAGCAGTTACGGACCAGACCAGTACTTC.

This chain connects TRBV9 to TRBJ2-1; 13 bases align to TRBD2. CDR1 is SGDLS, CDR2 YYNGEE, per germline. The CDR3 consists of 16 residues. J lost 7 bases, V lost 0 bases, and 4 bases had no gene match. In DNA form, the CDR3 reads TGTGCCAGCAGCGTAGGACTAGCGGGGGGCAATAATGAGCAGTTCTTC. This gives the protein CASSVGLAGGNNEQFF.

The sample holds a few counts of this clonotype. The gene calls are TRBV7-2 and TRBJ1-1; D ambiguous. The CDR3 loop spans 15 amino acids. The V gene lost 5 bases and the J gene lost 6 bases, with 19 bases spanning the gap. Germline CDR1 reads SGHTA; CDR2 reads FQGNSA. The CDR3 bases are TGTGCCAGCAGCCAGATGTGGGTTACGGGCGCTGAAGCTTTCTTT. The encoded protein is CASSQMWVTGAEAFF.

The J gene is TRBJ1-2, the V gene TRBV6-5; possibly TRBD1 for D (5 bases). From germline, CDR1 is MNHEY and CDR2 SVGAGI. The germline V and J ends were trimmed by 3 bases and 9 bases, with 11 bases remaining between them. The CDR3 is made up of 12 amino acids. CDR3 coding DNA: TGTGCCAGCAGTTATGGGGGAAAACGCTACACCTTC. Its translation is CASSYGGKRYTF.

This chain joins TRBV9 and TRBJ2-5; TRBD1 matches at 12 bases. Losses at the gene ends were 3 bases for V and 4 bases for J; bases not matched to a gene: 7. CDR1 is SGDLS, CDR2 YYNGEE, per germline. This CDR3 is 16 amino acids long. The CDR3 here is CASSATGQGAGETQYF. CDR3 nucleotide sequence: TGTGCCAGCAGCGCCACGGGACAGGGGGCGGGAGAGACCCAGTACTTC.

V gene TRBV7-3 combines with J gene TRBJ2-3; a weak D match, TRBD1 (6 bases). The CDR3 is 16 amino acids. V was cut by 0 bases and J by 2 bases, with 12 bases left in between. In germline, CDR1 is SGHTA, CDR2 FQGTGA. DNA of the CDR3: TGTGCCAGCAGCTTAACGGGGGCACAGAACACAGATACGCAGTATTTT. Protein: CASSLTGAQNTDTQYF. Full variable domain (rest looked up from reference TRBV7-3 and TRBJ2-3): GAGVSQTPSNKVTEKGKYVELRCDPISGHTALYWYRQSLGQGPEFLIYFQGTGAADDSGLPNDRFFAVRPEGSVSTLKIQRTERGDSAVYLCASSLTGAQNTDTQYFGPGTRLTVL.

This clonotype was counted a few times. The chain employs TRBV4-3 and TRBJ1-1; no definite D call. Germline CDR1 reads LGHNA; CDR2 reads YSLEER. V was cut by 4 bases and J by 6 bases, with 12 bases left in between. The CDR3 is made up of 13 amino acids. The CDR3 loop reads CASSPGFSAEAFF. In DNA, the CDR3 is TGCGCCAGCAGCCCCGGGTTCTCCGCTGAAGCTTTCTTT.

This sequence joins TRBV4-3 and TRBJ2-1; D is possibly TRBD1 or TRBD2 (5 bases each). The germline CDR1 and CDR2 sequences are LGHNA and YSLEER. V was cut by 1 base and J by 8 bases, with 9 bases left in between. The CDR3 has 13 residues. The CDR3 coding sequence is TGCGCCAGCAGCCAAGCAGGGACCCATGAGCAGTTCTTC. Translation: CASSQAGTHEQFF.

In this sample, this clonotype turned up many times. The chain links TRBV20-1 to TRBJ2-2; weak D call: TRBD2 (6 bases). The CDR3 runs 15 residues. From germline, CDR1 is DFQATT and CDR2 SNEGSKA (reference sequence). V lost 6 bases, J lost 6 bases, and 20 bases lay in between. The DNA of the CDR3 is TGCAGTGCCAGGGAGGCCGGGTACGCGGCCGGGGAGCTGTTTTTT. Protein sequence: CSAREAGYAAGELFF.

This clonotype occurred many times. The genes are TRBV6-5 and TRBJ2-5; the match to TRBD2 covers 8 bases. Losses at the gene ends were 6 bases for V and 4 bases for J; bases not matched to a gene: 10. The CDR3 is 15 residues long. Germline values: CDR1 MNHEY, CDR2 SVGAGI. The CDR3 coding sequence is TGTGCCAGCAGCTGGACTAGCCGCGGGGGAGAGACCCAGTACTTC. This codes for CASSWTSRGGETQYF.

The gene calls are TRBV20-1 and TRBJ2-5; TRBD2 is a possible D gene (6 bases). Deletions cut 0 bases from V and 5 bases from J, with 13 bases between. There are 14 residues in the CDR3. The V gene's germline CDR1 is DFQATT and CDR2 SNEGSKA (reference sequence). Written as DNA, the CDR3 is TGCAGTGCTAGAGATGCGGGGAATCGGGAGACCCAGTACTTC. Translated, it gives CSARDAGNRETQYF.

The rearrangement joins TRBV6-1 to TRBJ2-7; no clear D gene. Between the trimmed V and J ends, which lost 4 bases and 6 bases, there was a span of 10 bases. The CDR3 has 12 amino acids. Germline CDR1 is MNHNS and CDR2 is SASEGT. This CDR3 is CASSGYVVEQYF. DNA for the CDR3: TGTGCCAGCAGTGGGTATGTGGTCGAGCAGTACTTC.

The CDR3 DNA follows: TGTGCCAGCAGCCGCGGGGGACCTGGCACAGATACGCAGTATTTT. Its protein product is CASSRGGPGTDTQYF. The chain uses TRBV7-2 and TRBJ2-3, with 7 bases that match TRBD2. From germline, CDR1 is SGHTA and CDR2 FQGNSA. J gave up 1 base and V 5 bases, and 6 bases lay outside the gene matches. The CDR3 runs to 15 residues.

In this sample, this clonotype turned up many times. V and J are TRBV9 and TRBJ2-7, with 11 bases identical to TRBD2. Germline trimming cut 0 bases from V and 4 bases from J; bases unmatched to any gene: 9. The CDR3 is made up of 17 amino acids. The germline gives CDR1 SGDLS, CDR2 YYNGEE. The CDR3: CASSVAGTSGAMYEQYF. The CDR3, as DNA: TGTGCCAGCAGCGTAGCCGGGACTAGCGGTGCGATGTACGAGCAGTACTTC.

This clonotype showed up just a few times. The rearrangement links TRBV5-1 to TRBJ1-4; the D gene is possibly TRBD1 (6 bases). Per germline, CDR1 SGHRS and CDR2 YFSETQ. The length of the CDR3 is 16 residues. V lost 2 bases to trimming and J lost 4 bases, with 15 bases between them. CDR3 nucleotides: TGCGCCAGCAGCTTTCGGGTGGTGGACAGTAATGAAAAACTGTTTTTT. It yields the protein CASSFRVVDSNEKLFF. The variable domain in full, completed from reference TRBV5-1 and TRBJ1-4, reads KAGVTQTPRYLIKTRGQQVTLSCSPISGHRSVSWYQQTPGQGLQFLFEYFSETQRNKGNFPGRFSGRQFSNSRSEMNVSTLELGDSALYLCASSFRVVDSNEKLFFGSGTQLSVL.

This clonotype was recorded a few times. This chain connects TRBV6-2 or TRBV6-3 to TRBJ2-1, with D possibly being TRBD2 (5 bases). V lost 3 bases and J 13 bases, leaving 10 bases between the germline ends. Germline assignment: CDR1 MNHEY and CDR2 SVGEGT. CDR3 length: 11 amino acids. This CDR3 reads CASSYGGGQFF. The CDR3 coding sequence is TGTGCCAGCAGTTATGGAGGCGGACAGTTCTTC.

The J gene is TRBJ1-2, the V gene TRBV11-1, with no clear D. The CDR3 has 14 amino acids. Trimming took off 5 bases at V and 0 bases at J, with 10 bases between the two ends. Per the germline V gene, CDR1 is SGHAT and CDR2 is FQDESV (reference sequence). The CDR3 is CASSPNRANYGYTF. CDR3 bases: TGTGCCAGCAGCCCCAACCGAGCTAACTATGGCTACACCTTC.